The present TCR beta chain was sequenced within a study of T cell clusters in autoimmune cytopenias. Overall study context: The median distinct TRB clonotype count was about 2,500 per sample, from a median 51,575 reads. General observations from the study: Active autoimmune hepatitis patients had roughly 2.7-fold fewer exclusive TRB clusters than healthy donors. The T cell clusters came from computational analysis alone and lack functional validation.

Each sample's input was approximately 270 ng genomic DNA, roughly 38,000 genome equivalents. About this clonotype itself: Its cognate antigen is unknown.

Germline CDR1 MNHEY, CDR2 SMNVEV (reference sequence). This CDR3 spans 15 amino acids. One tube held mixed TRB-A and TRB-B primer pools for touch-down PCR. TCRdb re-analyzed the multiplex PCR reads; it lists each CDR3 protein once, without DNA. The ten most abundant clones cover approximately 8.8% of a sample with approximately 6,000 distinct CDR3 sequences. The chain recombines TRBV27 with TRBJ2-3; TCRdb selects TRBD1, and the lack of DNA leaves this call unchecked. Sequencing was done on a sample of peripheral blood. The source of this sequence is a human donor with an autoimmune cytopenia or autoimmune hepatitis (not recorded which). The chain's CDR3 is CASNSGTGPTDTQYF.